This TCR beta chain was recovered during a study of T cell responses to AZD1222 COVID-19 vaccine. TCRdb's table, derived via immunoSEQ multiplex PCR, lists solely in-frame clones and lacks some. This sample has 100,000 to 150,000 clones, with 88% found just once. The CDR3 is 15 residues long. Germline loops: CDR1 SGHNT, CDR2 YENEEA. V was trimmed by 0 bases and J by 4 bases, leaving 12 bases between them. To note about this clone: The antigen remains undetermined.

Regarding the study as a whole: Every sample of the repertoires postdated the peak T cell response. Donors were mostly white British, more females; clonal diversity possibly underestimated.

This material consisted of peripheral blood, taken on day 0 of AZD1222 vaccination. The rearrangement uses TRBV11-3 and TRBJ2-5; perhaps D is TRBD1 or TRBD2 (5 bases each). The receptor's source is an adult in good health. CDR3 loop: CASSLDARAGETQYF. The CDR3 DNA follows: TGTGCCAGCAGCTTAGACGCCAGGGCGGGAGAGACCCAGTACTTC.